The clone carrying this T cell receptor (beta chain) has more than one count but fewer than ten. Its antigen is unknown. This specimen belongs to a study of beta chain features in type 1 diabetes. Points from the study as a whole: Significant though moderate, a shortening of TCRB CDR3s appeared in all four CD4+ subsets of Type 1 diabetes patients. Highly expressing activated T cells could be over-counted with a cDNA template.

Each sorted population was over 95% pure. Expressed TCRB transcripts were sequenced because the entire RNA isolate underwent reverse transcription. Here immunoSEQ multiplex PCR was the method, and the copy in TCRdb shows in-frame clones only, minus some. The profile shows roughly 300,000 clones, about 14% of them singletons. This receptor was obtained from a man aged 25 to 45 in good health. Sequences were obtained from central memory CD4+ T cells from blood.

The CDR3 bases are TGTGCCAGCAGCAAAGCTGTCTACGAGCAGTACGTC. Protein sequence: CASSKAVYEQYV. V gene TRBV21-1 combines with J gene TRBJ2-7. TRBV21-1 is a recognized pseudogene. There are 12 residues in the CDR3.